Presented here are 17 T cell receptor beta chains from one specimen sequenced in a study of shared clonotypes between healthy human individuals. The naive CD8 subset, CD45RO-negative cells positively selected for CCR7, excluded terminally differentiated effector memory CD45RA+ cells. Here immunoSEQ multiplex PCR was the method, and the copy in TCRdb shows in-frame clones only, minus some. Altogether hundreds of thousands of clones are present, about 92% being singletons, with the ten largest covering about 24%. Sequencing input: naive CD8+ T cells sorted from blood. Receptors originate from a man aged 25-45 years in good health.

The chain uses TRBV5-1 and TRBJ2-7, with D possibly being TRBD2 (7 bases). The CDR3 length is 15 residues. Germline CDR1 is SGHRS and CDR2 is YFSETQ. V dropped 7 bases and J dropped 0 bases, with 17 bases sitting between them. For the CDR3, the DNA is TGCGCCAGCTACCGGGGGGCTGAATCCTCCTACGAGCAGTACTTC. Its translation is CASYRGAESSYEQYF. Filled out from reference TRBV5-1 and TRBJ2-7, the complete variable domain reads KAGVTQTPRYLIKTRGQQVTLSCSPISGHRSVSWYQQTPGQGLQFLFEYFSETQRNKGNFPGRFSGRQFSNSRSEMNVSTLELGDSALYLCASYRGAESSYEQYFGPGTRLTVT.

The chain recombines TRBV6-5 with TRBJ2-7; 11 bases fit TRBD2. From germline, CDR1 is MNHEY and CDR2 SVGAGI. The CDR3 spans 13 residues. The ends lost 4 bases at V and 5 bases at J; junction bases unmatched: 1. The CDR3 loop is CASSLAGGNEQYF. CDR3 DNA: TGTGCCAGCAGTTTAGCGGGAGGGAACGAGCAGTACTTC.

This chain joins TRBV5-1 and TRBJ2-3; 7 nucleotides line up with TRBD2. The trim removed 4 bases at V and 4 bases at J, leaving 12 bases unmatched. Per the germline V gene, CDR1 is SGHRS and CDR2 is YFSETQ. The CDR3 loop spans 16 amino acids. CDR3 residues: CASSLSGGSWADTQYF. CDR3 nucleotides: TGCGCCAGCAGCCTCTCCGGCGGGAGTTGGGCAGATACGCAGTATTTT.

In regard to this clone: This sample includes further DNA sequences coding for the same CDR3. The V call is TRBV7-9, the J call TRBJ2-7, with D unclear. The CDR3 covers 12 residues. Germline CDR1 is SEHNR and CDR2 is FQNEAQ (reference sequence). Trimming pared 5 bases from V and 5 bases from J, leaving 10 bases between. This CDR3 reads CASSPSPNEQYF. Written as DNA, the CDR3 is TGTGCCAGCAGCCCTTCTCCCAACGAGCAGTACTTC.

This clone was observed once. This chain joins TRBV7-9 and TRBJ1-2, with D perhaps TRBD1 (6 bases). V was clipped by 0 bases and J by 3 bases, with 14 bases between them. This CDR3 contains 16 residues. The germline V gene encodes CDR1 SEHNR and CDR2 FQNEAQ (reference sequence). CDR3 sequence reads: CASSLATYRQDYGYTF. The CDR3 DNA reads TGTGCCAGCAGCTTAGCCACATATCGACAGGACTATGGCTACACCTTC. Together with reference TRBV7-9 and TRBJ1-2, the CDR3 gives the full variable domain: DTGVSQNPRHKITKRGQNVTFRCDPISEHNRLYWYRQTLGQGPEFLTYFQNEAQLEKSRLLSDRFSAERPKGSFSTLEIQRTEQGDSAMYLCASSLATYRQDYGYTFGSGTRLTVV.

The chain couples TRBV28 to TRBJ2-1; unclear D gene. The germline V gene encodes CDR1 MDHEN and CDR2 SYDVKM. The CDR3 runs 16 residues. V was cut by 3 bases and J by 0 bases, with 12 bases left in between. The CDR3: CASSFLARSSYNEQFF. The CDR3 coding sequence is TGTGCCAGCAGTTTTTTGGCGAGAAGCTCCTACAATGAGCAGTTCTTC.

The rearrangement joins TRBV13 to TRBJ1-2, with 9 nucleotides matching TRBD1. The CDR3 sequence is 15 residues long. Germline V gene lookup returns CDR1 PRHDT and CDR2 FYEKMQ (reference sequence). After removal of 0 bases from V and 4 bases from J, the junction contained 3 bases not matched to a gene. The CDR3 loop is CASSLGTGGLYGYTF. The DNA of the CDR3 is TGTGCCAGCAGCTTAGGGACAGGGGGACTCTATGGCTACACCTTC.

A note on this clone: The same CDR3 also results from other DNA sequences found in this sample. This chain uses TRBV28 with TRBJ2-7; tentative D call: TRBD2 (5 bases). The germline V and J ends were trimmed by 1 base and 4 bases, with 11 bases remaining between them. Germline assignment: CDR1 MDHEN and CDR2 SYDVKM. The CDR3 length is 14 residues. The CDR3 reads CASSLSAGGYEQYF. The CDR3 DNA sequence: TGTGCCAGCAGTTTATCCGCAGGAGGTTACGAGCAGTACTTC.

CDR3 protein: CASSQTGGTYDLQETQYF. CDR3 nucleotides: TGTGCCAGCAGCCAGACAGGGGGGACCTATGATCTCCAAGAGACCCAGTACTTC. The chain links TRBV9 to TRBJ2-5; 9 bases fit TRBD1. Germline trimming cut 4 bases from V and 1 base from J; bases unmatched to any gene: 14. Germline values: CDR1 SGDLS, CDR2 YYNGEE. CDR3 length equals 18 residues.

The chain combines TRBV27 with TRBJ2-7, with D possibly TRBD2 on 5 matching bases. The germline V gene has CDR1 MNHEY and CDR2 SMNVEV (reference sequence). Trimming stripped 3 bases from V and 3 bases from J, with 18 bases between. CDR3 length: 16 amino acids. CDR3 sequence reads: CASSFTMSGLSYEQYF. CDR3 nucleotide sequence: TGTGCCAGCAGTTTCACCATGTCGGGATTAAGCTACGAGCAGTACTTC.

J is TRBJ2-5 and V is TRBV6-6, with 9 bases matching TRBD2. With V trimmed by 4 bases and J by 5 bases, 8 bases remained unmatched. Germline V gene lookup returns CDR1 MNHNY and CDR2 SVGAGI (reference sequence). CDR3 length equals 15 residues. The CDR3 region has the DNA TGTGCCAGCAGTTCCCTCCCGCGGGAGGGTGAGACCCAGTACTTC. Its translation is CASSSLPREGETQYF.

This sequence joins TRBV15 and TRBJ2-6; D call uncertain. The CDR3 covers 15 residues. The V and J ends lost 5 bases and 0 bases respectively, with 8 bases between them. Germline lookup yields CDR1 LNHNV and CDR2 YYDKDF (reference sequence). CDR3 protein: CATSPFGSGANVLTF. As DNA, the CDR3 is TGTGCCACCAGCCCGTTCGGCTCTGGGGCCAACGTCCTGACTTTC.

V is TRBV7-6 and J is TRBJ2-1; 9 nucleotides match TRBD2. This CDR3 is 15 amino acids long. V gave up 4 bases and J gave up 8 bases; unmatched junction bases: 9. In germline, CDR1 is SGHVS, CDR2 FNYEAQ. For the CDR3, the DNA is TGTGCCAGCAGCTCTTTAGCGGGAGTTAGGGATGAGCAGTTCTTC. The encoded protein is CASSSLAGVRDEQFF.

This clone was seen a single time. V and J are TRBV5-6 and TRBJ2-3; TRBD1 matches at 7 bases. This CDR3 is built from 12 residues. Germline CDR1 SGHDT, CDR2 YYEEEE. The V gene end was trimmed by 4 bases and the J gene end by 8 bases; junction bases not matched to a gene: 4. CDR3 amino acids: CASSPSGGTQYF. In nucleotides, the CDR3 is TGTGCCAGCAGCCCATCAGGGGGTACGCAGTATTTT.

In regard to this clone: Other DNA sequences of this sample code for an identical CDR3. The V gene is TRBV18, the J gene TRBJ2-7, with no clear D. CDR3 length: 12 residues. Germline values: CDR1 KGHSH, CDR2 LQKENI. The V gene lost 2 bases and the J gene lost 2 bases, with 4 bases spanning the gap. The chain's CDR3 is CASSPTTYEQYF. The CDR3 DNA reads as TGTGCCAGCTCACCAACGACCTACGAGCAGTACTTC.

This chain joins TRBV9 and TRBJ1-3; unclear D gene. This CDR3 has 15 amino acids. CDR1 is SGDLS, CDR2 YYNGEE, per germline. Trimming removed 0 bases from V and 0 bases from J, with 7 bases in between. This CDR3 reads CASSVEDLSGNTIYF. CDR3 DNA sequence: TGTGCCAGCAGCGTAGAGGACCTCTCTGGAAACACCATATATTTT.

The chain joins TRBV7-9 to TRBJ1-4; maybe TRBD1 (5 bases). CDR1 is SEHNR and CDR2 is FQNEAQ in the germline V gene (reference sequence). The V end lost 5 bases, the J end lost 14 bases, and 21 bases lay between the germline ends. The CDR3 has 14 amino acids. The CDR3, as DNA: TGTGCCAGCAGCCCCCCCAGGGCCCTCGACGATCTGTTTTTT. As protein: CASSPPRALDDLFF. Full variable domain (remainder filled in from reference TRBV7-9 and TRBJ1-4): DTGVSQNPRHKITKRGQNVTFRCDPISEHNRLYWYRQTLGQGPEFLTYFQNEAQLEKSRLLSDRFSAERPKGSFSTLEIQRTEQGDSAMYLCASSPPRALDDLFFGSGTQLSVL.